This section outlines one TCR beta chain sequence together with its context. Its antigen target is currently unknown. One base away there is no much larger clone; base qualities are not given. The data were taken from a study of blood T cell repertoires in COVID-19 (dated by TCRdb to 2018 to 2021). Turning to the overall study: Samples from collaborators originated in the United States, Italy and Spain and spanned both the acute and convalescent phases of COVID-19. Samples were obtained from the ongoing ImmuneRACE study (first 160 participants) and from roughly 1,300 subjects provided by 6 global collaborators. The repertoires were made available in a free public database intended to serve as a resource for research on the immune response to SARS-CoV-2. HLA class I and class II types, where available, came from metadata supplied by the sample provider rather than from assay-based typing. The sample metadata nearly always contained a de-identified subject ID, COVID-19 status, age in years and sex. The dataset comprised deeply sampled blood TCRbeta repertoires from subjects exposed to, actively infected with, or recovered from COVID-19. The material from the prospective study consisted of cDNA or gDNA derived from T cells, B-cell-depleted T cells, or PBMCs. Paper-wide results and their limitations: The amount of clinical and demographic metadata varied by source and participant and was provided uncurated.

TCRbeta CDR3 regions were amplified from genomic DNA using the immunoSEQ Assay, a bias-controlled multiplex PCR. On the authors' methods: Within the assay, amplification of reference gene primers was used to estimate how many nucleated cells each sample contained. To quantify the absolute abundance of each unique TCRbeta CDR3 rearrangement, sequence reads were collapsed and filtered. For each sample, productive Simpson clonality was calculated as the square root of Simpson's diversity index across productive rearrangements. The source is immuneACCESS, and TCRdb retained only in-frame sequences with V and J called. Part of the clones is not carried over; for the studies checked, unresolved V genes explain less than half of this, and the remainder is unexplained. That table furnishes V, J and clone size, whereas the DNA furnished D and trimming. Within this sample are 65,000 or so clones, with 90% of them counted one time only. The ten top clones hold around 1.3% of the sample.

Whole blood was collected in K2EDTA tubes by collaborating institutions according to the institutions' own protocols. For TCRbeta analysis, collaborator samples were shipped as frozen whole blood, as isolated PBMCs, or as DNA extracted from either sample type. CDR3 length: 14 amino acids, cysteine to phenylalanine. CDR3 DNA only is kept here, 42 bases in frame from base 1. Sequences SGHTA (CDR1) and FQGNSA (CDR2) are obtained from the germline V gene. Trimming at the junction amounts to 2 bases on V and 7 bases on J, and the germline ends lie 12 bases apart. The TCR comes from a man in his sixties with acute or convalescent COVID-19. Recombination joined TRBV7-2 with TRBJ2-1, with a tentative D gene TRBD2 over 6 matching bases. Specimen: peripheral blood. Here is the DNA: TGTGCCAGCAGCTTATCGCGGGATTATAATGAGCAGTTCTTC. Translated, it gives CASSLSRDYNEQFF.